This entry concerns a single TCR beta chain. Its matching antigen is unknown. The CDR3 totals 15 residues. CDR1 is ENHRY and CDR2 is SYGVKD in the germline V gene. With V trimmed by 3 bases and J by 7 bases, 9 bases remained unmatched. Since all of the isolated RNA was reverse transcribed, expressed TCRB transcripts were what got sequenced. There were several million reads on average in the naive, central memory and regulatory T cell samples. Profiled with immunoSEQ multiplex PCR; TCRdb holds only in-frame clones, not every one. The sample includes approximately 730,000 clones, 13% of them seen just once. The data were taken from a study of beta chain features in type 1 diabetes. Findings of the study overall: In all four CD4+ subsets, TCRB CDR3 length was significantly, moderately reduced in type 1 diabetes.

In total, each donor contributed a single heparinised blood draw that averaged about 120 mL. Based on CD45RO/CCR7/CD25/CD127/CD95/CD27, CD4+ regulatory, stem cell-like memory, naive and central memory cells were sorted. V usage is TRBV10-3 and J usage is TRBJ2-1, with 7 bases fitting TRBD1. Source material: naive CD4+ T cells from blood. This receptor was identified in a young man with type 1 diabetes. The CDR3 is CAISEPRQGLNEQFF. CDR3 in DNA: TGTGCCATCAGTGAACCTCGACAGGGTCTGAATGAGCAGTTCTTC.